Below are 14 T cell receptor beta chains sequenced from a single sample in a study of response to subunit inactivated influenza vaccine. TCRdb passed the RT-PCR reads through MiXCR, listing each CDR3 protein once. The profile shows approximately 700,000 distinct CDR3 sequences, 15% to 17% of them singletons. The sequencing here drew on PBMCs from blood, taken 11 to 12 days after vaccination. All receptors derive from a man aged 45-60 years who received an inactivated influenza vaccine.

A few counts support this clonotype. The chain recombines TRBV3-1 with TRBJ2-1; TRBD1 is a possible D gene (7 bases). Germline V gene sequence: CDR1 LGHDT, CDR2 YNNKEL (reference sequence). This CDR3 comprises 16 residues. The V gene lost 3 bases and the J gene lost 6 bases, with 18 bases spanning the gap. CDR3 sequence: CASSHVMRRGLNEQFF. The CDR3 coding sequence is TGTGCCAGCAGCCACGTAATGAGGAGGGGGCTCAATGAGCAGTTCTTC.

The chain recombines TRBV7-9 with TRBJ2-5; no definite D call. Trimming cost V 5 bases and J 4 bases, with 5 bases left between them. Germline V lookup: CDR1 SEHNR, CDR2 FQNEAQ (reference sequence). The CDR3 has 11 amino acids. The CDR3, as DNA: TGTGCCAGCAGCGCTGCAGAGACCCAGTACTTC. Amino acid sequence: CASSAAETQYF.

Only a few counts were recorded for this clonotype. V usage is TRBV4-3 and J usage is TRBJ2-2; 9 nucleotides line up with TRBD2. Looked up from germline, CDR1 is LGHNA and CDR2 is YSLEER. This CDR3 comprises 18 residues. The trim removed 0 bases at V and 6 bases at J, leaving 11 bases unmatched. The CDR3 DNA is TGCGCCAGCAGCCAAGACACGGGACTAGCTGCCAACCCCGGGGAGCTGTTTTTT. Amino acid sequence: CASSQDTGLAANPGELFF.

Details on this clonotype: With a much larger clone just one base away, this may be a read error. This chain joins TRBV28 and TRBJ1-1, with D uncertain. V lost 6 bases and J lost 1, with 3 bases in between. The CDR3 has 11 amino acids. From germline, CDR1 is MDHEN and CDR2 SYDVKM. DNA of the CDR3: TGTGCCAGCAGGGCGAACACTGAAGCTTTCTTT. This sequence encodes CASRANTEAFF.

The chain links TRBV7-3 to TRBJ2-7; D gene uncertain. Germline-derived CDR1 and CDR2 are SGHTA and FQGTGA. V was clipped by 5 bases and J by 5 bases, with 16 bases between them. The CDR3 runs to 14 residues. CDR3 coding DNA: TGTGCCAGCAGCCTACGGACCCCCTGGGACGAGCAGTACTTC. It is translated as CASSLRTPWDEQYF.

The chain combines TRBV12-3 or TRBV12-4 with TRBJ2-7; TRBD1 matches 8 bases. Losses at the gene ends were 4 bases for V and 2 bases for J; bases not matched to a gene: 7. This CDR3 spans 15 amino acids. The CDR3 protein is CASSSTGGFTYEQYF. Here the CDR3 DNA reads TGTGCCAGCAGTTCAACAGGGGGATTCACCTACGAGCAGTACTTC.

This CDR3 is CASTPVVRGYYNEQFF. The CDR3 DNA is TGTGCCAGCACCCCAGTTGTTCGGGGGTATTACAATGAGCAGTTCTTC. This rearrangement joins TRBV12-3 or TRBV12-4 to TRBJ2-1; D possibly corresponds to TRBD2 (6 bases). CDR3 size: 16 residues. V lost 7 bases, J lost 4 bases, and 20 bases lay in between.

This clonotype has just a few counts. J is TRBJ2-7 and V is TRBV20-1; unclear D gene. The CDR3 is 12 amino acids. Between the trimmed V and J ends, which lost 6 bases and 1 base, there was a span of 10 bases. Per germline, CDR1 DFQATT and CDR2 SNEGSKA (reference sequence). In nucleotides, the CDR3 is TGCAGTGCCCCGGACCTGTCCTACGAGCAGTACTTC. Amino acids: CSAPDLSYEQYF.

The chain combines TRBV20-1 with TRBJ1-1, with TRBD1 matching over 8 bases. The J segment lost 1 base and the V segment lost 5 bases, leaving 6 bases of the junction unmatched. The CDR3 consists of 14 residues. Germline values: CDR1 DFQATT, CDR2 SNEGSKA (reference sequence). The CDR3 sequence: CSAVGDRGNTEAFF. The DNA of the CDR3 is TGCAGTGCTGTAGGTGACAGGGGGAACACTGAAGCTTTCTTT.

This chain uses TRBV14 with TRBJ2-1; maybe TRBD2 (5 bases). This CDR3 region has 18 residues. Germline V lookup: CDR1 SGHDN, CDR2 FVKESK. Trimming took 0 bases from V and 7 from J, leaving 22 bases between them. The CDR3 DNA reads as TGTGCCAGCAGCCAAGAGAGGTTCGCGAGGGCCCAAGGGAATGAGCAGTTCTTC. The encoded protein is CASSQERFARAQGNEQFF.

This clonotype has only a few counts. The CDR3, as DNA: TGTGCCAGCAGTCTCCAAGCGGGCATCGGGGGGTTCGGAGAGCAGTACTTC. As protein: CASSLQAGIGGFGEQYF. The V call is TRBV28, the J call TRBJ2-7; TRBD2 matches 7 bases. V shed 5 bases and J 7 bases; nucleotides not matched to a gene: 20. In germline, CDR1 is MDHEN, CDR2 SYDVKM. CDR3 size: 17 residues.

This chain connects TRBV12-3 or TRBV12-4 to TRBJ1-1; the D is unclear. Deletions cut 6 bases from V and 0 bases from J, with 11 bases between. This CDR3 is built from 14 residues. CDR3 in amino acids: CASSLYGLNTEAFF. The DNA of the CDR3 is TGTGCCAGCAGCCTATATGGGTTGAACACTGAAGCTTTCTTT.

In its sample, this clonotype was seen a few times. This rearrangement joins TRBV12-3 or TRBV12-4 to TRBJ1-2; the D gene is possibly TRBD1 (5 bases). Trimming pared 7 bases from V and 0 bases from J, leaving 18 bases between. This CDR3 is 16 amino acids long. The CDR3 loop reads CASTPSWGTANYGYTF. CDR3 nucleotides: TGTGCCAGCACCCCCTCGTGGGGGACCGCTAACTATGGCTACACCTTC.

The table lists this clonotype with a few counts. The chain recombines TRBV30 with TRBJ1-4; 7 bases line up with TRBD1. Germline V gene data show CDR1 as GTSNPN and CDR2 as SVGIG (reference sequence). CDR3 length: 15 residues. The junction had 10 bases not matched to a gene; V was cut back by 2 bases and J by 7 bases. CDR3 DNA: TGTGCCTGGAGTACAGACAGGGTGTCGGTTGAAAAACTGTTTTTT. Protein sequence: CAWSTDRVSVEKLFF.